This T cell receptor (beta chain) was sequenced during a study of shared clonotypes between healthy human individuals. Study-wide results and limits: An effect of sequencing depth on clonotype sharing among donors was expected. Clonotypes shared by all four donors outscored non-shared clonotypes in generation probability. The small donor group covered limited genetic and exposure diversity.

Cells designated naive CD8 were CD45RO-negative and were positively selected for CCR7, with terminally differentiated effector memory CD45RA+ cells excluded. The CDR3 sequence is 12 residues long. V was cut by 0 bases and J by 6 bases, with 8 bases left in between. CDR1 and CDR2 (germline): GTSNPN, SVGIG (reference sequence). Regarding this clone: Its specificity is unknown.

Replicate sorted-subset PCRs were loaded with roughly 200 ng DNA, approximately 31,000 T cell genomes. The data were produced by immunoSEQ multiplex PCR, yet TCRdb's version contains in-frame clones alone and is incomplete. The repertoire includes more than 2 million clones, less than 95% of them detected once, and roughly 1% sits in the top ten. The chain links TRBV30 to TRBJ1-2; perhaps TRBD1 as D (5 bases). The clonotype comes from a man between 18 and 35 years old in good health. The sample comprised naive CD8+ T cells sorted from blood. The CDR3 sequence is CAWSVTGDGYTF. The DNA for the CDR3 is TGTGCCTGGAGTGTAACGGGGGATGGCTACACCTTC.